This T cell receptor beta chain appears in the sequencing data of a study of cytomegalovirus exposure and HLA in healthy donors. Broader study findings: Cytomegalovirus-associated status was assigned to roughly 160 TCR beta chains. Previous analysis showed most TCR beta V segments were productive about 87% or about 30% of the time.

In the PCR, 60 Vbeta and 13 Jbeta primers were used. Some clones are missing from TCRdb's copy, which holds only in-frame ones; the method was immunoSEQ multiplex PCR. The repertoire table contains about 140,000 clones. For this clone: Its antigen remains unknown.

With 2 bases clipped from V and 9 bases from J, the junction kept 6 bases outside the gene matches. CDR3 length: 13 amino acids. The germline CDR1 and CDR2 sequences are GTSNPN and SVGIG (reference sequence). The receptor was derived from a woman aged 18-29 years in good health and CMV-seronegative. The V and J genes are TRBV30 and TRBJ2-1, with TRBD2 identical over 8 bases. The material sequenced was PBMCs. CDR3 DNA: TGTGCCTGGAGTAAACGGGAGGGCAGTGAGCAGTTCTTC. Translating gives CAWSKREGSEQFF. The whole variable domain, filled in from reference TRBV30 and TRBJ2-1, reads SQTIHQWPATLVQPVGSPLSLECTVEGTSNPNLYWYRQAAGRGLQLLFYSVGIGQISSEVPQNLSASRPQDRQFILSSKKLLLSDSGFYLCAWSKREGSEQFFGPGTRLTVL.